This T cell receptor (beta chain) is drawn from a study of early T cells in non-severe SARS-CoV-2 infection. This CDR3 contains 15 residues. V gave up 0 bases and J gave up 4 bases; unmatched junction bases: 5. Looked up from germline, CDR1 is SGHRS and CDR2 is YFSETQ. Findings and limits, study-wide: VDJdb-based matching was biased toward anti-spike CD8 responses and missed private and CD4 specificities.

This clonotype was counted a few times. The antigen is not known. Separate cDNA molecules each had unique molecular identifiers attached to them. MiXCR, applied by TCRdb to the 5' RACE reads, yields one record per CDR3 protein. The sample records about 43,000 distinct CDR3 sequences, 11% being singletons. The TCR originated in an adult who was a healthcare worker with PCR-confirmed SARS-CoV-2 infection or an uninfected control (not recorded which). Material: whole blood. The V call is TRBV5-1, the J call TRBJ2-7; TRBD2 matches at 9 bases. The CDR3 is CASSLGSLAGYEQYF. The CDR3 coding sequence is TGCGCCAGCAGCTTGGGATCCCTAGCGGGGTACGAGCAGTACTTC.